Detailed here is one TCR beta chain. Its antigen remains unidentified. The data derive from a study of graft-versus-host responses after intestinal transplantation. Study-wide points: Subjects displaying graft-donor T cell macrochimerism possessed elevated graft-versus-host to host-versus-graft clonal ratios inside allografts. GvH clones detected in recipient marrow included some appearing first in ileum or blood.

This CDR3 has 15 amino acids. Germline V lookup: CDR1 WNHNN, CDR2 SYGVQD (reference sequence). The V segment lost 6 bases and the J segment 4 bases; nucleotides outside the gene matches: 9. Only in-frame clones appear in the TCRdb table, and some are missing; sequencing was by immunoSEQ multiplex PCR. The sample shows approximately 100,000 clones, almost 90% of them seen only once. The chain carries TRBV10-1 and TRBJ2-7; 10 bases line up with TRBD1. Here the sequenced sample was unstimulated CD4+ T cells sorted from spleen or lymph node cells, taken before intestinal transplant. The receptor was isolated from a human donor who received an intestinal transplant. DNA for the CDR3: TGCGCCAGCAGCGATCCGGGACAGGGGATTTACGAGCAGTACTTC. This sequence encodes CASSDPGQGIYEQYF.